This T cell receptor (beta chain) was recorded in a study of regulatory T cells in long-lasting Graves disease (dated by TCRdb to the early 2020s). Looking at the study overall: Newly diagnosed Graves' disease patients had taken antithyroid drugs for less than 3 months. TCR sequencing covered some 13 persistent and approximately 20 newly diagnosed Graves' disease patients, about 35 samples in total. The study was registered as a clinical trial and conducted in China. Persistent Graves' disease patients were compared with newly diagnosed Graves' disease patients by peripheral blood TCR sequencing and RNA sequencing.

Points on this clonotype: The antigen this receptor binds is unknown. The sample holds no much larger clone one base away, and base qualities are not on file.

At the junction V is shortened by 0 bases and J by 1 base, with 5 bases in between. Taken from the germline V gene, the CDR1 and CDR2 loops are SGDLS and YYNGEE. Including the terminal cysteine and phenylalanine, the CDR3 comprises 14 residues. The sequence is cut down to CDR3 DNA, 42 bases in frame from base 1. Receptor libraries were prepared by multiplex PCR. The instrument given in TCRdb is Illumina HiSeq 4000. To build TCR beta libraries, CDR3 regions were amplified by Arm-PCR using iRepertoire HTBI primers. PCR products were gel purified before sequencing. In the authors' own workflow: Across samples, 60 to 70 TRBV and 15 or so TRBJ segments were identified and used for gene usage analysis of CDR3 amino acid clonotypes. COPE and FqMerger were used to merge the filtered high-quality paired reads into contigs. Contigs were aligned with BLAST to IMGT TRBV, TRBD and TRBJ reference genes, and CDR3 was defined per IMGT. Any clonotype with a frequency above 0.1% was counted as a highly expanded clone. Shannon entropy served as the measure of repertoire diversity, while the Gini coefficient captured V-J evenness. Public clonotypes were defined as clonotypes shared by more than one individual. The raw public data were reprocessed by TCRdb itself: fastp quality trimming at Q25, MiXCR clonotype calling, in-frame beta chains only. Identical CDR3 protein sequences are pooled into one entry, listed with their most common genes and DNA. The authors' filters were not applied to this entry. For this sample there are 380,000 or so distinct CDR3 sequences; around 16% appear just once. The ten largest clones add up to 20% to 25% of the sample.

The research as a whole found: The authors acknowledged the small sample size as a limitation that may reduce accuracy. TRBV28, TRBJ1-2 and TRBJ2-5 were preferentially used in persistent disease, while TRBV20-1 and TRBJ2-1 were favored in newly diagnosed disease. Persistent Graves' disease patients showed lower TCR Shannon entropy and fewer highly expanded clones than newly diagnosed patients, suggesting clonal expansion. More public clonotypes were shared among persistent patients (under 3,000) than among newly diagnosed patients (roughly 1,000). Only peripheral blood was studied, because thyroid tissue, the primary lesion, was inaccessible. Sequencing and analysis were restricted to the TCR beta chain.

Taken with the paper, the label for time point translates to: newly diagnosed GD, antithyroid drugs for less than 3 months. For both TCR sequencing and RNA sequencing, RNA was extracted from PBMCs using TRIzol. The diagnosis of Graves' disease followed American Thyroid Association guidelines. Patients were recruited from an endocrinology department in Xi'an, China. Each patient gave around 9.2 milliliters of peripheral blood, collected in an EDTA anticoagulant tube. PBMCs were isolated by Ficoll Paque Plus density gradient separation without further T cell sorting. An Agilent 2100 Bioanalyzer and agarose gel were used to assess RNA quality, and a NanoDrop 2000 was used to measure RNA concentration. The data were also submitted as part of a second study, on T cells in Graves' hyperthyroidism and ophthalmopathy. As the second publication notes: A patient counted as having stable Graves' hyperthyroidism if no progression to ophthalmopathy occurred over 18 months of follow-up. The hyperthyroidism patients were between 18 and 65 years old and newly diagnosed, with a disease duration of less than 2 months. The study excluded patients with uncontrolled infections, other autoimmune diseases, pregnancy or lactation. Diagnoses were based on clinical symptoms, serum thyroxine and TRAb, thyroid ultrasound and orbital computed tomography. The TCR CDR3 was subjected to a first round of RT-PCR using the HTBI primer set and the Qiagen OneStep RT-PCR kit. Most expanded thyroid clonotypes (frequency above 0.001) were also detected in blood, a finding suggesting that blood repertoires may reflect thyroid immune responses. A model built on a 13 V-J signature distinguished ophthalmopathy from stable hyperthyroidism, reaching about 89% sensitivity and around 81% specificity in cross-validation and 80%/75% in testing. During validation, the model predicted progression to ophthalmopathy a median of roughly six months ahead of onset, with around 71% sensitivity and roughly 75% specificity. A discovery cohort of roughly 100 patients, about 40 with Graves' ophthalmopathy and 55 to 60 with stable Graves' hyperthyroidism, was used to find distinguishing TCR V-J signatures. Prospective prediction of ophthalmopathy was tested in an independent validation cohort consisting of 18 to 20 hyperthyroidism patients and some 16 patients who later progressed to ophthalmopathy. The roughly 91 discovery patients were randomly divided into training and test sets at a 7:3 ratio. In addition, the study compared T-cell repertoires in thyroid tissue and in blood from 6 or 7 Graves' hyperthyroidism patients. After blood sampling, hyperthyroidism patients were treated with methimazole at a starting dose of 30 mg daily, and ophthalmopathy patients were treated with high-dose intravenous methylprednisolone. Libraries were constructed in a second round of multiplex PCR, after which size selection and purification were carried out. The libraries were sequenced on an Illumina HiSeq2000 using paired-end 100 bp reads. Raw data were processed with SOAPnuke, discarding reads with adapters, uncalled bases, mean Phred below 15, or no exact constant-primer or identifier match. COPE v1.2.5 was used to merge the high-quality paired reads, and each unique nucleotide sequence was defined as a clonotype. Clonotypes were aligned to IMGT TRBV, TRBD and TRBJ reference segments using MiTCR v1.1. The analysis included only V-J combinations with a frequency above 0.0001, which together covered around 99% of the repertoires. The TCS score was defined as the ratio of F50 (clonal expansion) to E x V (chaos), calculated using BLOSUM62-based TCRdist between CDR3 peptides within each V-J. Welch's t-statistics and random forest reduced roughly 530 V-J features to 13, which were used in a naive Bayes classifier (R e1071). Sample size was not statistically predetermined, and investigators were not blinded to group allocation. TCR Vbeta CDR3 sequencing of 140 or so peripheral blood samples (roughly 43 ophthalmopathy, roughly 74 hyperthyroidism and some 17 progressor patients) is reported in the paper.

Here the chain combines TRBV9 and TRBJ1-3, with the identity of the D gene unclear. The sequenced sample was peripheral blood mononuclear cells (PBMCs), obtained at new diagnosis, from a patient treated with antithyroid drugs. The receptor comes from a woman younger than 30 with Graves disease. Donor details come from another sample of the same person, matched by shared clones. The nucleotides are TGTGCCAGCAGCGTAGAGGCATCTGGAAACACCATATATTTT. Its protein is CASSVEASGNTIYF.